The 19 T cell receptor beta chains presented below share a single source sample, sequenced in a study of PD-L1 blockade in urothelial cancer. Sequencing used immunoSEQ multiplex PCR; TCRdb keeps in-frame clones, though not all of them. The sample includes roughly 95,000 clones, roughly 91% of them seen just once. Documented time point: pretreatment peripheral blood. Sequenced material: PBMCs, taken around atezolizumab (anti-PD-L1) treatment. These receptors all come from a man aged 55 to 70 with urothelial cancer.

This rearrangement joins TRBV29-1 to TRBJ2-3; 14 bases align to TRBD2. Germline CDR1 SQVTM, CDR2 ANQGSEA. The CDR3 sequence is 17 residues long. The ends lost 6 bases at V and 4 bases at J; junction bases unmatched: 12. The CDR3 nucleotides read TGCAGCGTGGGGGGACTAGCGGGAGTGGGGGCGGCAGATACGCAGTATTTT. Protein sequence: CSVGGLAGVGAADTQYF.

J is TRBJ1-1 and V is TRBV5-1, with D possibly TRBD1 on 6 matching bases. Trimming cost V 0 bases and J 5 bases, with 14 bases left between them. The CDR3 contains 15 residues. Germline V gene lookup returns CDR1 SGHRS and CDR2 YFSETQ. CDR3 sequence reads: CASSLEQGGETEAFF. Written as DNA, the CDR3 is TGCGCCAGCAGCTTGGAACAGGGAGGGGAGACTGAAGCTTTCTTT.

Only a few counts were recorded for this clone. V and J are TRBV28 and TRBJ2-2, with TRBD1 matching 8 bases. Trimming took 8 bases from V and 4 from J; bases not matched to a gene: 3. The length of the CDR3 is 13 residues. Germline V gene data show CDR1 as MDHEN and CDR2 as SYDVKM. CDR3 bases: TGTGCCAGCCGGACAGGGACCACCGGGGAGCTGTTTTTT. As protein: CASRTGTTGELFF.

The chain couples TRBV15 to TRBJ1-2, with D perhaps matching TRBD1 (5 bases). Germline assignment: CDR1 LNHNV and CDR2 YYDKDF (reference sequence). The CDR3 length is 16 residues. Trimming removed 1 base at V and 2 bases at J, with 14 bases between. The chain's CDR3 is CATSRGGSGGNYGYTF. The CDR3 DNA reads TGTGCCACCAGCAGAGGAGGCTCCGGGGGGAACTATGGCTACACCTTC.

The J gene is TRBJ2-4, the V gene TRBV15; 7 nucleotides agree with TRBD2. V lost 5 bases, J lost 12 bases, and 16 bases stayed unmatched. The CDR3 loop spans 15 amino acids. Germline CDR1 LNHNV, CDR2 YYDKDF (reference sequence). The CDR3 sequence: CATSPQAASGTSQYF. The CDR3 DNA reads TGTGCCACCAGCCCCCAAGCGGCTAGCGGAACCTCTCAGTACTTC.

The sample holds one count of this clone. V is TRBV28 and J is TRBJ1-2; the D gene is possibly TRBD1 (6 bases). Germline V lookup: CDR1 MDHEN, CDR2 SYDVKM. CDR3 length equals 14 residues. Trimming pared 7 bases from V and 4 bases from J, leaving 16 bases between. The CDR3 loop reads CASTGGQFSYGYTF. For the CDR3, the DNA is TGTGCCAGCACCGGTGGACAGTTTTCCTATGGCTACACCTTC.

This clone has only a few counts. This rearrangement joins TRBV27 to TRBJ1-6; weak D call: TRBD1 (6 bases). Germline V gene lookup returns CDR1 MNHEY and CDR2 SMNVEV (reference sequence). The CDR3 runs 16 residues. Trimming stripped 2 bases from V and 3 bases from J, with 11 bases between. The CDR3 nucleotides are TGTGCCAGCAGTTTAAGCTCGGGACACTATAATTCACCCCTCCACTTT. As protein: CASSLSSGHYNSPLHF.

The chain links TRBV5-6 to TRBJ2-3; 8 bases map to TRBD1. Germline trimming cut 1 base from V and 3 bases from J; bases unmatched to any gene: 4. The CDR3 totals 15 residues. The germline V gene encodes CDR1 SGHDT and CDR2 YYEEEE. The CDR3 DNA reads TGTGCCAGCAGCTTGCGGGACAGGTGGACAGATACGCAGTATTTT. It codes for CASSLRDRWTDTQYF.

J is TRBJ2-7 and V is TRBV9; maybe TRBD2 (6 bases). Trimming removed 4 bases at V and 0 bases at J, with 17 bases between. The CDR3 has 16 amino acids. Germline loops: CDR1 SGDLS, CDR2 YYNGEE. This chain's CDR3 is CASSPSGGRSSYEQYF. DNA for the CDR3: TGTGCCAGCAGCCCATCTGGAGGGAGGTCCTCCTACGAGCAGTACTTC.

The CDR3 reads CASSPQETGNTGELFF. CDR3 sequence (DNA): TGTGCCAGCTCACCACAGGAGACTGGGAACACCGGGGAGCTGTTTTTT. The chain joins TRBV18 to TRBJ2-2; D ambiguous. The V and J ends lost 1 base and 1 base respectively, with 10 bases between them. Looked up from germline, CDR1 is KGHSH and CDR2 is LQKENI. The CDR3 is 16 amino acids.

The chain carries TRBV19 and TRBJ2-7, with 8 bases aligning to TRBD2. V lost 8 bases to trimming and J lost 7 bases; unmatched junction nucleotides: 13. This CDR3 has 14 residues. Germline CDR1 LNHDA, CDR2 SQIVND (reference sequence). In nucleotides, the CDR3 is TGTGCCAGTTCGGGGGGGCCGATTTTGAGGGAGCAGTACTTC. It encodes CASSGGPILREQYF.

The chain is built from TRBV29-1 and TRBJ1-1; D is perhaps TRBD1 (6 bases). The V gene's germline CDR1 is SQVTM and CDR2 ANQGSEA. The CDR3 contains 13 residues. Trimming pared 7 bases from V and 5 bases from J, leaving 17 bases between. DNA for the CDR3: TGCAGCGCAATGGCAGGGGCACGGACTGAAGCTTTCTTT. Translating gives CSAMAGARTEAFF.

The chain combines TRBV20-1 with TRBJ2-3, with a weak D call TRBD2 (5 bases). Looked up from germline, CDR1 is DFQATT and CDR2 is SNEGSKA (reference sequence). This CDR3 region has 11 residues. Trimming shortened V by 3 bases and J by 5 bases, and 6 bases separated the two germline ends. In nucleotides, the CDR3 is TGCAGTGCTAGCCGGGGAGATACGCAGTATTTT. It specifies CSASRGDTQYF.

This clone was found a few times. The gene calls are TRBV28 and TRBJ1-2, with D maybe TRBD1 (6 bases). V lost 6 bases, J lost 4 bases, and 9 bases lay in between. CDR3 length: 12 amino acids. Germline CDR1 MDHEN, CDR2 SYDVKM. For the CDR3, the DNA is TGTGCCAGCAGCAGGACAGTCTATGGCTACACCTTC. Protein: CASSRTVYGYTF.

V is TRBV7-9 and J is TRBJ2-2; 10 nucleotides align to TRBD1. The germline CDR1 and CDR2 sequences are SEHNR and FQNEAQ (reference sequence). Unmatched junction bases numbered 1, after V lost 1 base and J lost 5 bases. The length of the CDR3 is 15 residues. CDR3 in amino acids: CASSLEGQGTGELFF. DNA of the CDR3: TGTGCCAGCAGCTTAGAGGGACAGGGGACCGGGGAGCTGTTTTTT.

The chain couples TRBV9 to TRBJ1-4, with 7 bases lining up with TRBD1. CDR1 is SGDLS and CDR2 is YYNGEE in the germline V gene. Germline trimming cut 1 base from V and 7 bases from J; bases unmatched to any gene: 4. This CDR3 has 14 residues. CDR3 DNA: TGTGCCAGCAGCGTACAGGGGGGAAGTGAAAAACTGTTTTTT. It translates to CASSVQGGSEKLFF.

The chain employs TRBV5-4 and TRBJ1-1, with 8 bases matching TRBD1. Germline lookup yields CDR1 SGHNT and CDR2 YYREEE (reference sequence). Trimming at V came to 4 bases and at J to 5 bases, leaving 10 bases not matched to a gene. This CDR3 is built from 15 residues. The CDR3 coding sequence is TGTGCCAGCAGCCCCTACGGACAGGGAGGGACTGAAGCTTTCTTT. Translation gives CASSPYGQGGTEAFF.

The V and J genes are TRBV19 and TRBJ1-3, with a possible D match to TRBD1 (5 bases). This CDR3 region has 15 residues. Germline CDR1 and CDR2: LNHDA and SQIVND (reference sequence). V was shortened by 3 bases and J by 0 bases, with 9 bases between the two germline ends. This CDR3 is CASSIGADSGNTIYF. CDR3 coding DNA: TGTGCCAGTAGTATTGGGGCAGACTCTGGAAACACCATATATTTT. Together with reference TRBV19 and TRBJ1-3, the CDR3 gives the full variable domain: DGGITQSPKYLFRKEGQNVTLSCEQNLNHDAMYWYRQDPGQGLRLIYYSQIVNDFQKGDIAEGYSVSREKKESFPLTVTSAQKNPTAFYLCASSIGADSGNTIYFGEGSWLTVV.

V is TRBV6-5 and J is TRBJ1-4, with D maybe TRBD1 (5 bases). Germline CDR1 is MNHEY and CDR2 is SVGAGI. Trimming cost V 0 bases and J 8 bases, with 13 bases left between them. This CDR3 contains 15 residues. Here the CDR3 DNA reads TGTGCCAGCAGTTACTCTGGGGGGGACGGCGAAAAACTGTTTTTT. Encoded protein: CASSYSGGDGEKLFF.